This T cell receptor (beta chain) is drawn from a study of CD8+CD57+ T cells in acquired aplastic anemia. Study background: 3.2 ug was the average amount of DNA from sorted CD4+ and CD8+ cells. Notes on the study in general: Fewer than 30 shared CD8+ CDR3s appeared highly expressed within patients' immunodominant clones.

Patients included in sequencing had previously demonstrated CD8+CD57+ cell expansion by flow cytometry. No therapy was given to patients before blood sampling. The study profiled TCR beta VDJ and CDR3 using genomic DNA as template. TCRdb called the reads again in MiXCR, with one record for every CDR3 protein. The sample yields 150,000 to 200,000 distinct CDR3 sequences, 48% seen once. Trimming removed 6 bases at V and 1 base at J, with 13 bases between. This CDR3 contains 16 residues. The V gene's germline CDR1 is SGHAT and CDR2 FQDESV (reference sequence). A note on this clonotype: The target antigen is unknown.

The sequence was collected from a human donor with aplastic anemia. The sample comprised sorted CD4+, CD8+, or CD8+CD57+ T cells (not recorded which) from PBMCs. The V and J genes are TRBV11-1 and TRBJ1-6; no definite D call. The CDR3 DNA is TGTGCCAGCAGTGACTACAGCGGATCCTATAATTCACCCCTCCACTTT. Protein sequence: CASSDYSGSYNSPLHF.